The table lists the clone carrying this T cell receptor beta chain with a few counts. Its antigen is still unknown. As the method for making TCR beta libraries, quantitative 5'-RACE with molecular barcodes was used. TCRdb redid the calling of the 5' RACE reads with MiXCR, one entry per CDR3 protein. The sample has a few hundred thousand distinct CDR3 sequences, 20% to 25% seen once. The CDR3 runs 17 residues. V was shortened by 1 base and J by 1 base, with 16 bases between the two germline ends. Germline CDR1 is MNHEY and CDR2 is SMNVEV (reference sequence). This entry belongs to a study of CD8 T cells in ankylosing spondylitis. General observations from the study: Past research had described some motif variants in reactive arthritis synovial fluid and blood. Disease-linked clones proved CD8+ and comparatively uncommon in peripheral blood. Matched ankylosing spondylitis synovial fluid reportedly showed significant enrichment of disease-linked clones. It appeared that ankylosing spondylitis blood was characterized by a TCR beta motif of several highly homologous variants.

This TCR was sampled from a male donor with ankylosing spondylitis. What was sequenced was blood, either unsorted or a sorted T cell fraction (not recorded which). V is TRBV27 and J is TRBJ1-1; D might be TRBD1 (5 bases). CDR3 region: CASSLYAGGWGNTEAFF. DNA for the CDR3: TGTGCCAGCAGTTTATACGCGGGGGGGTGGGGGAACACTGAAGCTTTCTTT.